The 14 T cell receptor beta chains given below trace back to one sample, sequenced in a study of blood T cell repertoires in COVID-19. Clones were read by immunoSEQ multiplex PCR, and TCRdb kept only the in-frame ones, dropping some. This table has approximately 170,000 clones, 70% to 90% appearing once. The material sequenced was peripheral blood. These receptors were obtained from a man aged 50 to 59 with active or convalescent COVID-19.

The chain recombines TRBV29-1 with TRBJ1-4; D is unclear. The CDR3 runs to 14 residues. Per germline, CDR1 SQVTM and CDR2 ANQGSEA. Trimming removed 1 base from V and 4 bases from J, with 10 bases in between. CDR3 DNA sequence: TGCAGCGTTGAAGGTTCCAGGAATAATGAAAAACTGTTTTTT. Translating it yields CSVEGSRNNEKLFF.

This sequence joins TRBV14 and TRBJ1-4, with D tentatively TRBD1 (6 bases). Germline assignment: CDR1 SGHDN and CDR2 FVKESK. Trimming cost V 4 bases and J 6 bases, with 15 bases left between them. This CDR3 contains 15 residues. CDR3 protein: CASSPGRGGDEKLFF. CDR3 DNA: TGTGCCAGCAGCCCCGGTCGGGGGGGCGATGAAAAACTGTTTTTT.

This chain joins TRBV5-1 and TRBJ2-1, with D possibly TRBD2 on 6 matching bases. CDR3 length equals 16 residues. Trimming cost V 0 bases and J 4 bases, with 14 bases left between them. Germline CDR1 SGHRS, CDR2 YFSETQ. CDR3 sequence reads: CASSLGEVGVYNEQFF. In DNA form, the CDR3 reads TGCGCCAGCAGCTTGGGGGAGGTGGGGGTTTACAATGAGCAGTTCTTC.

This clone appeared once. The chain carries TRBV10-2 and TRBJ1-5; 7 nucleotides align to TRBD1. V lost 3 bases to trimming and J lost 6 bases; unmatched junction nucleotides: 5. This CDR3 spans 14 amino acids. Germline V lookup: CDR1 WSHSY, CDR2 SAAADI. The CDR3, as DNA: TGCGCCAGCAGTGAACAGGGGCTAGGTCAGCCCCAGCATTTT. Its protein product is CASSEQGLGQPQHF.

This clone was recorded once. The V and J genes are TRBV5-1 and TRBJ2-3, with D possibly matching TRBD2 (5 bases). Germline-derived CDR1 and CDR2 are SGHRS and YFSETQ. The CDR3 runs 15 residues. V lost 0 bases, J lost 1 base, and 9 bases lay in between. The CDR3 sequence: CASSLAGKRTDTQYF. Written as DNA, the CDR3 is TGCGCCAGCAGCTTGGCCGGGAAACGCACAGATACGCAGTATTTT.

The chain combines TRBV19 with TRBJ2-7; D possibly corresponds to TRBD1 (6 bases). The germline V and J ends were trimmed by 3 bases and 1 base, with 10 bases remaining between them. CDR1 is LNHDA, CDR2 SQIVND, per germline (reference sequence). This CDR3 contains 14 residues. DNA for the CDR3: TGTGCCAGTAGTATTACTGGACAGTCCTACGAGCAGTACTTC. Translating it yields CASSITGQSYEQYF.

This clone is a singleton in its sample. CDR3 amino acids: CASSLAAGGTYTF. In DNA, the CDR3 is TGTGCCAGCAGCTTAGCGGCCGGGGGTACCTACACCTTC. J is TRBJ1-2 and V is TRBV7-2; D is possibly TRBD1 (5 bases). This CDR3 has 13 residues. V was cut by 0 bases and J by 10 bases, with 12 bases left in between. CDR1 is SGHTA, CDR2 FQGNSA, per germline.

This rearrangement joins TRBV13 to TRBJ2-5; the D gene is possibly TRBD2 (5 bases). Trimming took 3 bases from V and 7 from J, leaving 12 bases between them. The CDR3 loop spans 13 amino acids. Germline loops: CDR1 PRHDT, CDR2 FYEKMQ (reference sequence). CDR3: CASSLGSRGTQYF. The CDR3 DNA follows: TGTGCCAGCAGCTTGGGGAGCCGTGGGACCCAGTACTTC.

This clone was recorded only once. The J gene is TRBJ1-6, the V gene TRBV14, with 9 nucleotides matching TRBD1. There are 15 residues in the CDR3. The V gene end was trimmed by 3 bases and the J gene end by 7 bases; junction bases not matched to a gene: 4. Germline assignment: CDR1 SGHDN and CDR2 FVKESK. The chain's CDR3 is CASSHAGTGNSPLHF. DNA of the CDR3: TGTGCCAGCAGCCATGCCGGGACAGGGAATTCACCCCTCCACTTT.

This sequence joins TRBV7-3 and TRBJ1-5; no reliable D call. The CDR3 loop spans 13 amino acids. Per the germline V gene, CDR1 is SGHTA and CDR2 is FQGTGA. Trimming stripped 5 bases from V and 0 bases from J, with 5 bases between. The CDR3 reads CASSTISNQPQHF. CDR3 sequence (DNA): TGTGCCAGCAGCACTATTAGCAATCAGCCCCAGCATTTT.

J is TRBJ1-2 and V is TRBV7-2, with D hard to call. The V gene lost 5 bases and the J gene lost 7 bases, with 17 bases spanning the gap. CDR3 size: 14 residues. Germline CDR1 and CDR2: SGHTA and FQGNSA. The CDR3 sequence: CASSQSSTHGGYTF. For the CDR3, the DNA is TGTGCCAGCAGCCAAAGTTCGACTCATGGTGGCTACACCTTC.

The gene calls are TRBV9 and TRBJ2-2, with no clear D. CDR1 and CDR2 from the germline V gene are SGDLS and YYNGEE. The CDR3 covers 12 residues. V dropped 0 bases and J dropped 9 bases, with 6 bases sitting between them. The DNA of the CDR3 is TGTGCCAGCAGCGTAGGTTTTAGGGAGCTGTTTTTT. Amino acids: CASSVGFRELFF.

This clone is a singleton in its sample. The chain uses TRBV4-3 and TRBJ2-7, with D tentatively TRBD1 (5 bases). This CDR3 contains 13 residues. The V and J ends lost 0 bases and 6 bases respectively, with 9 bases between them. Germline loops: CDR1 LGHNA, CDR2 YSLEER. The CDR3 reads CASSQESGFEQYF. CDR3 nucleotides: TGCGCCAGCAGCCAAGAGTCAGGGTTCGAGCAGTACTTC.

V and J are TRBV15 and TRBJ1-2; no definite D call. Germline V gives CDR1 LNHNV, CDR2 YYDKDF (reference sequence). V lost 0 bases and J lost 4, with 18 bases in between. This CDR3 is built from 17 residues. The DNA for the CDR3 is TGTGCCACCAGCAGAGATGCGGAGCAGCCGGTCCCCTATGGCTACACCTTC. Its protein product is CATSRDAEQPVPYGYTF.